Each of the 2 T cell receptor beta chains below was sequenced from the same sample in a study of blood T cell repertoires in COVID-19. Method: immunoSEQ multiplex PCR; TCRdb's copy keeps in-frame clones and lacks some. The sample shows 100,000 to 150,000 clones, about three quarters of them seen only once. Sequencing used peripheral blood. These receptors originate from a woman between 65 and 79 years old with acute or convalescent COVID-19.

V gene TRBV10-2 combines with J gene TRBJ1-1; D not resolved. This CDR3 contains 11 residues. Trimming removed 6 bases at V and 8 bases at J, with 10 bases between. Per germline, CDR1 WSHSY and CDR2 SAAADI. CDR3 sequence: CASSLRGEAFF. CDR3 DNA sequence: TGCGCCAGCAGCCTGAGAGGAGAAGCTTTCTTT.

This clone has only one observation. The chain joins TRBV27 to TRBJ2-7; D possibly corresponds to TRBD2 (6 bases). Germline V gives CDR1 MNHEY, CDR2 SMNVEV (reference sequence). Trimming removed 4 bases from V and 3 bases from J, with 16 bases in between. CDR3 size: 15 residues. As DNA, the CDR3 is TGTGCCAGCAGTTCTAAGGCCTCGGGGGACTACGAGCAGTACTTC. Its protein product is CASSSKASGDYEQYF.